This T cell receptor beta chain was captured in a study of blood T cell dynamics during melanoma immunotherapy. Study overall: Metastatic melanoma patients received first-line pembrolizumab or nivolumab plus ipilimumab.

Sequencing was performed with immunoSEQ multiplex PCR; in TCRdb, only in-frame clones are kept and a portion is missing. The profile covers about 10,000 clones, with 75% to 90% appearing a single time and 6% to 9.5% taken by the ten largest. This CDR3 contains 12 residues. With 6 bases removed from V and 6 bases from J, the gap between germline ends came to 9 bases. CDR1 and CDR2 (germline): KGHSH, LQKENI. Time point specified: pre-treatment baseline. This material consisted of blood, taken from a patient treated with checkpoint blockade. This sequence originates from a human donor with melanoma. The chain couples TRBV18 to TRBJ2-1; the D is unclear. CDR3 region: CASSADGNEQFF. The CDR3 coding sequence is TGTGCCAGCTCCGCAGACGGCAATGAGCAGTTCTTC. The full variable domain, in which reference TRBV18 and TRBJ2-1 provide the parts outside the CDR3, is NAGVMQNPRHLVRRRGQEARLRCSPMKGHSHVYWYRQLPEEGLKFMVYLQKENIIDESGMPKERFSAEFPKEGPSILRIQQVVRGDSAAYFCASSADGNEQFFGPGTRLTVL.